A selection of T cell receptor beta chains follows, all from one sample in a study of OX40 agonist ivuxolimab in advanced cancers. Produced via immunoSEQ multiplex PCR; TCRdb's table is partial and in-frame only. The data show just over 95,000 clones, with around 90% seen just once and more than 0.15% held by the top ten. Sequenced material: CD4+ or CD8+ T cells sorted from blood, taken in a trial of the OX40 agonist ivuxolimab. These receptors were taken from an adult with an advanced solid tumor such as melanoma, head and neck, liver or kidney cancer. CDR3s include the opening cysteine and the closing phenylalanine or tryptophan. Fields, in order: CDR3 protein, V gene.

CDR3: CASSLVGSSYNSPLHF
V: TRBV5-1

CDR3: CASSLLLTGTWKPQHF
V: TRBV11-2

CDR3: CAWSVTPAYEQYF
V: TRBV30

CDR3: CASSLNGVSYNEQFF
V: TRBV5-4

CDR3: CASSLAGTEGGEQYF
V: TRBV5-1

CDR3: CASMTSGRPDTQYF
V: TRBV6-5

CDR3: CASRDRDSNQPQHF
V: TRBV19

CDR3: CASSFWSGETQYF
V: TRBV5-1

CDR3: CASSHIGTSGGNEQFF
V: TRBV7-3

CDR3: CASSVDGMRSYEQYF
V: TRBV9

CDR3: CASSPGSGSSYNEQFF
V: TRBV4-1

CDR3: CASSYAGSETQYF
V: TRBV19

CDR3: CASSLNDPTSGNTIYF
V: TRBV5-1

CDR3: CASSEGLAGLGNQYF
V: TRBV6-1

CDR3: CASEGIRTWEQYF
V: TRBV6-1

CDR3: CASSAGSNYGYTF
V: TRBV25-1

CDR3: CASSETSGGDTQYF
V: TRBV18

CDR3: CASSLAWTGGGYTF
V: TRBV7-2

CDR3: CASSSGLAGGDTQYF
V: TRBV5-6

CDR3: CASSLRASGRAGNEQFF
V: TRBV11-1

CDR3: CAWNWYNEKLFF
V: TRBV30

CDR3: CASMRGTNYEQYF
V: TRBV6-6

CDR3: CAISESMGPGASHNEQFF
V: TRBV10-3

CDR3: CASSLGLGLSTDTQYF
V: TRBV7-9

CDR3: CASSLDRNTEAFF
V: TRBV7-9

CDR3: CASSLGASSYNSPLHF
V: TRBV5-4

CDR3: CASSFLGLSHSGNTIYF
V: TRBV28

CDR3: CASSTLSDTQYF
V: TRBV19

CDR3: CASSRGGWDGRGYTF
V: TRBV19

CDR3: CASSGTSGGSEQYF
V: TRBV9

CDR3: CASSWDGTWGTEAFF
V: TRBV6-6

CDR3: CASSLALNTIYF
V: TRBV7-9

CDR3: CASGLAGGNTGELFF
V: TRBV2

CDR3: CASSLTGTGAGNTIYF
V: TRBV5-1

CDR3: CASSDSGTVTDTQYF
V: TRBV10-1

CDR3: CASSYSTGGRYGYTF
V: TRBV6-5

CDR3: CATSRRLAETYEQYF
V: TRBV15

CDR3: CASSLGSATDTQYF
V: TRBV5-1

CDR3: CASSIGTGDAPWPQHF
V: TRBV19

CDR3: CASSLLGSYNEQFF
V: TRBV5-4

CDR3: CASRPFGLVAGELFF
V: TRBV6-1

CDR3: CASSEALPQGAEAFF
V: TRBV2

CDR3: CASSTRSRGGTPNEQFF
V: TRBV19

CDR3: CASSTQGSGNTIYF
V: TRBV9

CDR3: CASSPAPGQGNTGELFF
V: TRBV5-1

CDR3: CASSGGGYEQYF
V: TRBV2

CDR3: CASRTRETQYF
V: TRBV2

CDR3: CASMGTGGGETQYF
V: TRBV19

CDR3: CASSKAHHQETQYF
V: TRBV21-1

CDR3: CASSVTPDVAKNIQYF
V: TRBV9

CDR3: CAWSVGSQMRETQYF
V: TRBV30

CDR3: CASRDSDYTEAFF
V: TRBV6-4

CDR3: CAWSGVPAPNEKLFF
V: TRBV30

CDR3: CASSMTASSGNTIYF
V: TRBV19

CDR3: CSVEAGVETQYF
V: TRBV29-1

CDR3: CASRTQGNRYEQYF
V: TRBV27

CDR3: CASSPGQGGEQYF
V: TRBV7-8

CDR3: CAWSMNGGSPDTQYF
V: TRBV30

CDR3: CASSKGLAGQDEQFF
V: TRBV19

CDR3: CASITPAGGPHEQFF
V: TRBV6-5